This TCR beta chain was sequenced in a study of neurological immune-mediated disorders. Study overall: There were roughly 35 multiple sclerosis patients. Of these, 31 had relapsing-remitting MS and 3 had secondary progressive MS. General study results and limits: The absence of shared CDR3 amino acid sequences among expanded clones across subjects suggests private repertoires in all groups.

This clonotype has ten or more counts. Its antigen is undetermined. In germline, CDR1 is SQVTM, CDR2 ANQGSEA. The CDR3 runs 12 residues. V lost 3 bases and J lost 7, with 12 bases in between. With 10-nucleotide random UMIs, 5'RACE was used to make the cDNA. TCRdb reprocessed the 5' RACE reads via MiXCR and lists one record per CDR3 protein. The sample has about 82,000 distinct CDR3 sequences; 2% to 3% are singletons. The sample taken for sequencing was PBMCs. V is TRBV29-1 and J is TRBJ1-2; weak D call: TRBD1 (5 bases). This clonotype was sampled from a woman aged 30 to 39 with multiple sclerosis. In nucleotides, the CDR3 is TGCAGCGTTGATCAGGGAGGGAGTGGCTACACCTTC. This encodes CSVDQGGSGYTF.